Each of the 13 T cell receptor beta chains below was sequenced from the same sample in a study of regulatory T cells in long-lasting Graves disease. Stated time point: newly diagnosed GD, antithyroid drugs for less than 3 months. The TCR library used RNA extracted from PBMCs. Arm-PCR of CDR3 regions with iRepertoire HTBI primers generated TCR beta libraries. TCRdb used MiXCR to reprocess the multiplex PCR reads, holding one entry per CDR3 protein. This table holds approximately 480,000 distinct CDR3 sequences, around 15% found once. This sample also belongs to another study, concerning T cells in Graves' hyperthyroidism and ophthalmopathy.

The material sequenced was peripheral blood mononuclear cells (PBMCs), taken at new diagnosis, from a patient treated with antithyroid drugs. Every receptor here comes from a man in his forties with Graves disease.

This clonotype was recorded at least ten times. The chain uses TRBV12-3 or TRBV12-4 and TRBJ1-5, with D tentatively TRBD1 (5 bases). With 2 bases removed from V and 5 bases from J, the gap between germline ends came to 7 bases. The CDR3 has 13 amino acids. The CDR3, as DNA: TGTGCCAGCAGTTTAAGAGGGGATCAGCCCCAGCATTTT. It specifies CASSLRGDQPQHF.

This clonotype was found a few times. CDR3 sequence reads: CASTKTGQGASSPLHF. CDR3 sequence (DNA): TGTGCCAGCACTAAAACGGGACAGGGGGCGAGTTCACCCCTCCACTTT. The rearrangement joins TRBV28 to TRBJ1-6, with 12 bases lining up with TRBD1. The germline gives CDR1 MDHEN, CDR2 SYDVKM. The CDR3 spans 16 residues. Trimming removed 7 bases from V and 9 bases from J; junction bases left unmatched: 10. The variable domain in full, completed from reference TRBV28 and TRBJ1-6, reads DVKVTQSSRYLVKRTGEKVFLECVQDMDHENMFWYRQDPGLGLRLIYFSYDVKMKEKGDIPEGYSVSREKKERFSLILESASTNQTSMYLCASTKTGQGASSPLHFGNGTRLTVT.

This clonotype was counted ten times or more. The chain is built from TRBV30 and TRBJ2-3, with 7 bases fitting TRBD2. Germline CDR1 GTSNPN, CDR2 SVGIG (reference sequence). The CDR3 loop spans 16 amino acids. V shed 7 bases and J 1 base; nucleotides not matched to a gene: 14. The CDR3, as DNA: TGTGCCTTATCTCCTCGGGAGGCTAGCGGCACAGATACGCAGTATTTT. This translates into CALSPREASGTDTQYF.

This clonotype was seen at least ten times. The V call is TRBV7-6, the J call TRBJ2-7; 11 nucleotides agree with TRBD2. CDR1 SGHVS and CDR2 FNYEAQ come from the germline V gene. The trim removed 7 bases at V and 5 bases at J, leaving 7 bases unmatched. The CDR3 contains 14 residues. CDR3 sequence: CASTLSGRGNEQYF. The CDR3 DNA reads TGTGCCAGCACCCTTAGCGGGAGGGGCAACGAGCAGTACTTC. Supplemented by reference TRBV7-6 and TRBJ2-7, the full variable domain reads GAGVSQSPRYKVTKRGQDVALRCDPISGHVSLYWYRQALGQGPEFLTYFNYEAQQDKSGLPNDRFSAERPEGSISTLTIQRTEQRDSAMYRCASTLSGRGNEQYFGPGTRLTVT.

V usage is TRBV15 and J usage is TRBJ2-2; 11 bases fit TRBD2. The CDR3 totals 17 residues. V was clipped by 2 bases and J by 2 bases; unmatched bases: 4. In germline, CDR1 is LNHNV, CDR2 YYDKDF (reference sequence). This chain's CDR3 is CATSRFGTSGNTGELFF. CDR3 sequence (DNA): TGTGCCACCAGCAGATTCGGGACTAGCGGTAACACCGGGGAGCTGTTTTTT.

At least ten counts were recorded for this clonotype. The genes are TRBV25-1 and TRBJ2-3; 11 bases fit TRBD2. The V gene's germline CDR1 is MGHDK and CDR2 SYGVNS. The length of the CDR3 is 15 residues. V trimming: 1 base; J trimming: 3 bases; junction bases outside the gene matches: 0. The CDR3 bases are TGTGCCAGCAGTGAATTAGCGGGAGGGACAGATACGCAGTATTTT. Translating it yields CASSELAGGTDTQYF.

The V gene is TRBV7-9, the J gene TRBJ1-2, with a possible D match to TRBD1 (5 bases). Germline values: CDR1 SEHNR, CDR2 FQNEAQ (reference sequence). The CDR3 has 14 residues. V lost 1 base, J lost 4 bases, and 10 bases lay in between. CDR3 loop: CASSLEGVTYGYTF. CDR3 DNA: TGTGCCAGCAGCTTAGAAGGGGTTACCTATGGCTACACCTTC.

This clonotype was recorded at least ten times. V and J are TRBV5-4 and TRBJ2-4; unclear D gene. The CDR3 covers 11 residues. Germline values: CDR1 SGHNT, CDR2 YYREEE (reference sequence). Trimming shortened V by 0 bases and J by 9 bases, and 4 bases separated the two germline ends. DNA for the CDR3: TGTGCCAGCAGCTTGGATGGCATTCAGTACTTC. Translating gives CASSLDGIQYF.

This clonotype was seen at least ten times. The chain recombines TRBV29-1 with TRBJ1-1; D possibly corresponds to TRBD1 (5 bases). This CDR3 is 13 amino acids long. Trimming left V 4 bases short and J 1 base short, with 10 bases between. Per germline, CDR1 SQVTM and CDR2 ANQGSEA. The CDR3 here is CSVGGATNTEAFF. In DNA form, the CDR3 reads TGCAGCGTTGGCGGGGCTACGAACACTGAAGCTTTCTTT. The variable domain in full, completed from reference TRBV29-1 and TRBJ1-1, reads SAVISQKPSRDICQRGTSLTIQCQVDSQVTMMFWYRQQPGQSLTLIATANQGSEATYESGFVIDKFPISRPNLTFSTLTVSNMSPEDSSIYLCSVGGATNTEAFFGQGTRLTVV.

There are many counts of this clonotype. The chain employs TRBV28 and TRBJ2-1, with 12 positions matching TRBD2. The V and J ends lost 5 bases and 7 bases, in that order; junction bases with no gene match: 6. The CDR3 has 15 residues. Germline CDR1 MDHEN, CDR2 SYDVKM. The CDR3 here is CASSPTSGRLNEQFF. The CDR3 DNA follows: TGTGCCAGCAGTCCGACTAGCGGGAGATTGAATGAGCAGTTCTTC.

In the case of this clonotype: A clone one base away is much larger, so this may be a read error. The V call is TRBV2, the J call TRBJ2-1, with TRBD2 identical over 7 bases. Germline CDR1 and CDR2: SNHLY and FYNNEI. The junction had 5 bases not matched to a gene; V was cut back by 4 bases and J by 2 bases. CDR3 length: 15 residues. The CDR3 DNA sequence: TGTGCCAGCAGTGTGCTAGCGGAAGCCTACAATGAGCAGTTCTTC. Its translation: CASSVLAEAYNEQFF.

Regarding this clonotype: One end of the junction varies from germline; a read error may be responsible. The CDR3 DNA follows: TGTGTCAGCAGTTTCCGGAACAGACCGTACGAGCAGTACTTC. Its translation: CVSSFRNRPYEQYF. This chain joins TRBV28 and TRBJ2-7; D remains unclear. The V gene's germline CDR1 is MDHEN and CDR2 SYDVKM. The CDR3 extends over 14 amino acids.

The chain has TRBV19 and TRBJ2-1, with 7 bases fitting TRBD2. The J segment lost 3 bases and the V segment lost 5 bases, leaving 7 bases of the junction unmatched. Germline V gene lookup returns CDR1 LNHDA and CDR2 SQIVND (reference sequence). This CDR3 is 15 amino acids long. CDR3 protein: CASSPGRRNYNEQFF. In DNA, the CDR3 is TGTGCCAGTAGTCCCGGGAGGCGGAACTACAATGAGCAGTTCTTC. Looking up the rest from reference TRBV19 and TRBJ2-1 gives the full variable domain: DGGITQSPKYLFRKEGQNVTLSCEQNLNHDAMYWYRQDPGQGLRLIYYSQIVNDFQKGDIAEGYSVSREKKESFPLTVTSAQKNPTAFYLCASSPGRRNYNEQFFGPGTRLTVL.